A selection of T cell receptor beta chains follows, all from one sample in a study of regulatory T cells in long-lasting Graves disease. Using its own MiXCR run on the multiplex PCR reads, TCRdb lists one record per CDR3 protein. Of hundreds of thousands of distinct CDR3 sequences listed, more than 15% are singletons. These data also featured in a second study, about T cells in Graves' hyperthyroidism and ophthalmopathy.

The source material was peripheral blood mononuclear cells (PBMCs), sampled at new diagnosis, from a patient treated with antithyroid drugs. These receptors came from a young man with Graves disease. Both conserved end residues are part of each CDR3. D genes are given only for firm matches. Size values are once, few and many counts, or a class for expanded clones, and some rows have none.

V: TRBV2
J: TRBJ1-1
D: -
size: many
CDR3: CASSAGRGTTEAFF
DNA: TGTGCCAGCAGTGCAGGGAGGGGGACCACTGAAGCTTTCTTT

V: TRBV7-9
J: TRBJ2-2
D: -
size: few
CDR3: CASSQPTGELFF
DNA: TGTGCCAGCAGCCAGCCTACCGGGGAGCTGTTTTTT

V: TRBV20-1
J: TRBJ2-3
D: TRBD1
size: many
CDR3: CSASLQGGTDTQYF
DNA: TGCAGTGCTAGTCTACAGGGGGGCACAGATACGCAGTATTTT

V: TRBV5-5
J: TRBJ1-6
D: -
size: few
CDR3: CASSLTGGPPLHF
DNA: TGTGCCAGCAGCTTGACGGGGGGCCCACCCCTCCACTTT

V: TRBV27
J: TRBJ2-7
D: TRBD1
size: many
CDR3: CASSLSRTGVYEQYF
DNA: TGTGCCAGCAGTTTAAGTCGAACAGGGGTCTACGAGCAGTACTTC

V: TRBV19
J: TRBJ2-1
D: TRBD2
size: many
CDR3: CASSVGTSGTLGIF
DNA: TGTGCCAGTAGTGTCGGGACTAGCGGGACCTTAGGAATCTTC

V: TRBV10-3
J: TRBJ2-7
D: -
size: many
CDR3: CAISAEGAGYEQYF
DNA: TGTGCCATCAGTGCGGAAGGGGCCGGCTACGAGCAGTACTTC

V: TRBV28
J: TRBJ1-2
D: -
size: many
CDR3: CASSLVSANYGYTF
DNA: TGTGCCAGCAGTTTGGTTTCAGCTAACTATGGCTACACCTTC

V: TRBV20-1
J: TRBJ1-5
D: TRBD1
size: -
CDR3: CSAEGQGQRTQHF
DNA: TGCAGTGCAGAAGGACAGGGTCAAAGGACCCAGCATTTT

V: TRBV28
J: TRBJ1-6
D: -
size: many
CDR3: CASSLSDGLGSPLHF
DNA: TGTGCCAGCAGTTTATCCGACGGACTCGGATCACCCCTCCACTTT

V: TRBV11-2
J: TRBJ2-1
D: TRBD2
size: few
CDR3: CASNLVRLAGTGEQFF
DNA: TGTGCCAGCAACTTAGTTAGGCTAGCGGGGACCGGTGAGCAGTTCTTC

V: TRBV28
J: TRBJ2-3
D: -
size: -
CDR3: CASSLWGGVPAISTDTQYF
DNA: TGTGCCAGCAGTTTATGGGGGGGAGTCCCGGCCATTAGCACAGATACGCAGTATTTT

V: TRBV6-1
J: TRBJ2-4
D: TRBD1
size: -
CDR3: CASRVGQGALNIQYF
DNA: TGTGCCAGCAGGGTCGGACAGGGGGCGCTGAACATTCAGTACTTC

V: TRBV11-1
J: TRBJ1-1
D: -
size: many
CDR3: CASSPIRPAEWNTEAFF
DNA: TGTGCCAGCAGCCCCATTAGGCCGGCGGAGTGGAACACTGAAGCTTTCTTT

V: TRBV6-1
J: TRBJ1-2
D: -
size: -
CDR3: CASRPSVWGTYGYTF
DNA: TGTGCCAGCAGGCCGAGTGTGTGGGGGACGTATGGCTACACCTTC

V: TRBV4-1
J: TRBJ2-1
D: -
size: once
CDR3: CASSQEARSYNEQFF
DNA: TGCGCCAGCAGCCAAGAGGCCAGGTCGTACAATGAGCAGTTCTTC

V: TRBV20-1
J: TRBJ2-7
D: TRBD1
size: few
CDR3: CSATLGTGGGEQYF
DNA: TGCAGTGCGACCCTCGGGACAGGGGGCGGCGAGCAGTACTTC

V: TRBV19
J: TRBJ2-7
D: -
size: -
CDR3: CASSIGPEQYF
DNA: TGTGCCAGTAGTATAGGACCCGAGCAGTACTTC

V: TRBV30
J: TRBJ2-7
D: TRBD1
size: -
CDR3: CAWSPGTATYEQYF
DNA: TGTGCCTGGAGCCCCGGGACAGCGACCTACGAGCAGTACTTC

V: TRBV5-5
J: TRBJ2-4
D: -
size: few
CDR3: CASSLIPRGGYF
DNA: TGTGCCAGCAGCTTGATCCCTAGGGGAGGGTACTTC

V: TRBV27
J: TRBJ2-2
D: TRBD2
size: many
CDR3: CASSFASGSPRTGELFF
DNA: TGTGCCAGCAGTTTTGCTAGCGGGAGTCCGAGAACCGGGGAGCTGTTTTTT

V: TRBV19
J: TRBJ2-2
D: -
size: few
CDR3: CASSEPGAGELFF
DNA: TGTGCCAGTAGTGAACCGGGTGCCGGGGAGCTGTTTTTT

V: TRBV7-3
J: TRBJ2-1
D: -
size: few
CDR3: CASSLNPYSSNEQFF
DNA: TGTGCCAGCAGCTTAAACCCCTATTCAAGTAATGAGCAGTTCTTC

V: TRBV15
J: TRBJ2-1
D: -
size: few
CDR3: CATSRGAGVYEQFF
DNA: TGTGCCACCAGCAGGGGGGCAGGGGTCTATGAGCAGTTCTTC

V: TRBV7-9
J: TRBJ2-1
D: TRBD2
size: many
CDR3: CASSWNGLAGGSNEQFF
DNA: TGTGCCAGCAGCTGGAATGGCCTAGCGGGAGGAAGCAATGAGCAGTTCTTC

V: TRBV30
J: TRBJ2-1
D: -
size: many
CDR3: CAWSDSGDNEQFF
DNA: TGTGCCTGGAGCGACTCAGGGGACAATGAGCAGTTCTTC

V: TRBV29-1
J: TRBJ2-7
D: -
size: many
CDR3: CSVEALTASGPYEQYF
DNA: TGCAGCGTTGAAGCCCTCACGGCTTCGGGACCCTACGAGCAGTACTTC

V: TRBV28
J: TRBJ2-2
D: -
size: -
CDR3: CASSYSPTGYTGELFF
DNA: TGTGCCAGCAGTTACTCACCGACAGGATACACCGGGGAGCTGTTTTTT

V: TRBV7-3
J: TRBJ2-1
D: TRBD2
size: many
CDR3: CASSRSGRATNEQFF
DNA: TGTGCCAGCAGCCGTAGCGGGAGAGCTACCAATGAGCAGTTCTTC

V: TRBV12-3/TRBV12-4
J: TRBJ2-1
D: -
size: many
CDR3: CASTQRLLPFNEQFF
DNA: TGTGCCAGCACTCAAAGGCTCCTCCCCTTCAATGAGCAGTTCTTC

V: TRBV5-1
J: TRBJ2-1
D: TRBD2
size: many
CDR3: CASTGTTFYNEQFF
DNA: TGCGCCAGCACCGGGACTACGTTCTACAATGAGCAGTTCTTC

V: TRBV15
J: TRBJ1-2
D: TRBD1
size: many
CDR3: CATSGTGNYGYTF
DNA: TGTGCCACCAGCGGGACAGGGAACTATGGCTACACCTTC

V: TRBV7-3
J: TRBJ2-5
D: TRBD2
size: -
CDR3: CASSLICGLADAPRETQYF
DNA: TGTGCCAGCAGCTTAATTTGTGGGCTAGCGGACGCCCCCAGAGAGACCCAGTACTTC

V: TRBV12-3/TRBV12-4
J: TRBJ2-1
D: TRBD2
size: many
CDR3: CASTPGLVGNEQFF
DNA: TGTGCCAGTACTCCGGGACTAGTTGGCAATGAGCAGTTCTTC

V: TRBV19
J: TRBJ1-2
D: TRBD1
size: few
CDR3: CASSIEGQGDYGYTF
DNA: TGTGCCAGTAGTATAGAGGGACAGGGCGACTATGGCTACACCTTC

V: TRBV18
J: TRBJ2-7
D: -
size: many
CDR3: CASSQAGTGYEQYF
DNA: TGTGCCAGCTCACAGGCTGGAACGGGCTACGAGCAGTACTTC

V: TRBV6-5
J: TRBJ1-5
D: TRBD1
size: few
CDR3: CASSYSFSGDRVEHF
DNA: TGTGCCAGCAGTTACTCTTTCTCCGGGGACAGGGTTGAGCATTTT

V: TRBV7-2
J: TRBJ2-7
D: -
size: -
CDR3: CASSSRGGGQAFVEQYF
DNA: TGTGCCAGCAGCTCCCGGGGGGGGGGACAGGCCTTTGTGGAGCAGTACTTC

V: TRBV2
J: TRBJ1-5
D: -
size: many
CDR3: CASRGGGSGNQPQHF
DNA: TGTGCCAGCAGGGGCGGGGGCTCGGGCAATCAGCCCCAGCATTTT

V: TRBV28
J: TRBJ1-1
D: TRBD1
size: many
CDR3: CASSPTGTGNTEAFF
DNA: TGTGCCAGCAGTCCCACCGGGACAGGTAACACTGAAGCTTTCTTT

V: TRBV6-2/TRBV6-3
J: TRBJ2-1
D: TRBD2
size: -
CDR3: CASSAGTSRLSYNEQFF
DNA: TGTGCCAGCAGTGCAGGGACTAGCAGACTCTCCTACAATGAGCAGTTCTTC

V: TRBV24-1
J: TRBJ2-1
D: TRBD1
size: -
CDR3: CATSERNRGHEQFF
DNA: TGTGCCACCAGTGAACGGAACAGGGGCCATGAGCAGTTCTTC

V: TRBV5-5
J: TRBJ2-7
D: TRBD2
size: -
CDR3: CASSLGTSVSYEQYF
DNA: TGTGCCAGCAGCCTCGGGACTAGCGTTTCCTACGAGCAGTACTTC

V: TRBV18
J: TRBJ1-1
D: -
size: few
CDR3: CASSPDVRGSVFF
DNA: TGTGCCAGCTCACCAGATGTCCGGGGCAGTGTTTTCTTT

V: TRBV2
J: TRBJ1-2
D: TRBD1
size: -
CDR3: CASGGGQASSGGYTF
DNA: TGTGCCAGCGGGGGGGGACAGGCTTCCTCGGGGGGCTACACCTTC